Below, 7 T cell receptor beta chains from the same sample are listed, as sequenced in a study of shared clonotypes between healthy human individuals. TCRdb's table, derived via immunoSEQ multiplex PCR, lists solely in-frame clones and lacks some. The sample has roughly 1 million clones, 65% to 80% seen once. The sample consisted of memory CD4+ T cells sorted from blood. Subset specified: CD45RA-negative fraction. These receptors all come from a man between 18 and 35 years old in good health.

The genes are TRBV29-1 and TRBJ1-5, with D possibly TRBD1 on 5 matching bases. The V end lost 3 bases, the J end lost 5 bases, and 11 bases lay between the germline ends. Per the germline V gene, CDR1 is SQVTM and CDR2 is ANQGSEA. The CDR3 is made up of 13 amino acids. CDR3 amino acids: CSVDGDADQPQHF. The CDR3 coding sequence is TGCAGCGTTGACGGGGACGCAGATCAGCCCCAGCATTTT. The full variable domain, rest sourced from reference TRBV29-1 and TRBJ1-5, is SAVISQKPSRDICQRGTSLTIQCQVDSQVTMMFWYRQQPGQSLTLIATANQGSEATYESGFVIDKFPISRPNLTFSTLTVSNMSPEDSSIYLCSVDGDADQPQHFGDGTRLSIL.

V gene TRBV6-6 combines with J gene TRBJ2-7, with D maybe TRBD1 (6 bases). Per the germline V gene, CDR1 is MNHNY and CDR2 is SVGAGI (reference sequence). This CDR3 contains 16 residues. V lost 5 bases and J 2 bases, leaving 19 bases between the germline ends. CDR3: CASSSRGSKDTYEQYF. CDR3 coding DNA: TGTGCCAGCAGTAGCAGGGGCTCCAAAGATACCTACGAGCAGTACTTC.

The chain links TRBV12-5 to TRBJ1-1; the D gene is possibly TRBD1 (5 bases). Trimming removed 1 base at V and 5 bases at J, with 14 bases between. Germline CDR1 LGHNT, CDR2 FRNRAP. The CDR3 runs 15 residues. Written as DNA, the CDR3 is TGTGCTAGTGGTTTGGAGGCAGCGGGGGGAACTGAAGCTTTCTTT. Its translation is CASGLEAAGGTEAFF.

The CDR3 bases are TGTGCCAGCAGCACGACTAGCGGGGGCTACAATGAGCAGTTCTTC. This translates into CASSTTSGGYNEQFF. V gene TRBV7-9 combines with J gene TRBJ2-1, with 12 bases that match TRBD2. CDR1 and CDR2 from the germline V gene are SEHNR and FQNEAQ (reference sequence). The trim removed 5 bases at V and 3 bases at J, leaving 2 bases unmatched. This CDR3 spans 15 amino acids.

In its sample, this clone was seen a few times. Other DNA sequences in this sample translate to the same CDR3. The chain is built from TRBV6-1 and TRBJ2-1; D may be TRBD2 (6 bases). The CDR3 runs 13 residues. The germline V and J ends were trimmed by 5 bases and 4 bases, with 9 bases remaining between them. Germline values: CDR1 MNHNS, CDR2 SASEGT. The CDR3 DNA reads as TGTGCCAGCAGTTCCGCGGGGTACAATGAGCAGTTCTTC. Encoded protein: CASSSAGYNEQFF.

The rearrangement uses TRBV19 and TRBJ2-7; possibly TRBD1 for D (6 bases). V was trimmed by 6 bases and J by 7 bases, leaving 16 bases between them. Germline CDR1 reads LNHDA; CDR2 reads SQIVND (reference sequence). The CDR3 is made up of 13 amino acids. CDR3 residues: CASSRDTFFEQYF. For the CDR3, the DNA is TGTGCCAGTAGCCGGGACACTTTCTTTGAGCAGTACTTC.

This sequence joins TRBV11-2 and TRBJ2-1; D is possibly TRBD2 (5 bases). The ends were cut back, 5 bases at V and 6 bases at J, with 17 bases in the middle. The CDR3 covers 15 residues. CDR1 and CDR2 from the germline V gene are SGHAT and FQNNGV. The CDR3 sequence: CASSGRTRVSNEQFF. The CDR3 DNA is TGTGCCAGCAGCGGCCGCACGAGGGTTTCCAATGAGCAGTTCTTC.